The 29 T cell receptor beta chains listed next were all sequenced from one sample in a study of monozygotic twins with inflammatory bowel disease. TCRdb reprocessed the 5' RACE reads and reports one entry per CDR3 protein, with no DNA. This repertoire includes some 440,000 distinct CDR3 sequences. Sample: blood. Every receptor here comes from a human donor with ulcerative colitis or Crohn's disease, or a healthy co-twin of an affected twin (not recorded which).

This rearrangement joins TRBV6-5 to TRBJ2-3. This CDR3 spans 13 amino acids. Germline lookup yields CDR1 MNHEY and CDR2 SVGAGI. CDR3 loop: CASSGSGTDTQYF.

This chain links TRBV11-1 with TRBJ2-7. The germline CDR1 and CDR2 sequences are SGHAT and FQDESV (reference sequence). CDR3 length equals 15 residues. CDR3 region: CASSQTRIRSYEQYF.

CDR3 sequence: CASSKGQGQNTEAFF. The rearrangement links TRBV5-4 to TRBJ1-1; TCRdb picks TRBD1, but there is no DNA to check that call. The CDR3 is 15 residues long. Germline V lookup: CDR1 SGHNT, CDR2 YYREEE (reference sequence).

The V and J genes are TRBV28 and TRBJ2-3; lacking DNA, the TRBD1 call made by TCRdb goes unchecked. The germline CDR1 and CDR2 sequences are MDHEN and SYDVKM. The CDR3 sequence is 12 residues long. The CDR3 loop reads CASTPNTDTQYF.

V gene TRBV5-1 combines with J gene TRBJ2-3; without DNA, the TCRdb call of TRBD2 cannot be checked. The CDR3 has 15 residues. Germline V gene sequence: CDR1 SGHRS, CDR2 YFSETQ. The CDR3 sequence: CASSLGRADADTQYF.

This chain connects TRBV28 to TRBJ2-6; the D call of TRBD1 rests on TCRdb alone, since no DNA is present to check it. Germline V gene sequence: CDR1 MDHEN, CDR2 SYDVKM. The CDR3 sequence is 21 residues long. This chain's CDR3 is CASTTPPGQGIGSSGANVLTF.

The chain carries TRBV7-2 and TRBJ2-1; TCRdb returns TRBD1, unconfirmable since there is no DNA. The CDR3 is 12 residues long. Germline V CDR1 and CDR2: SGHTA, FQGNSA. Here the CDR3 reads CASRVGGSGQFF.

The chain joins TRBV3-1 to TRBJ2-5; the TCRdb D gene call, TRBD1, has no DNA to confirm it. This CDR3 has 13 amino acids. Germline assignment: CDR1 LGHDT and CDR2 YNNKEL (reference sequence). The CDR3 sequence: CASSPDTGETQYF.

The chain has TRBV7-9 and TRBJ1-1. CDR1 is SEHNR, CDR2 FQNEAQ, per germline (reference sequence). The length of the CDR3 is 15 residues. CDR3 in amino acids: CASSLGRMMNTEAFF.

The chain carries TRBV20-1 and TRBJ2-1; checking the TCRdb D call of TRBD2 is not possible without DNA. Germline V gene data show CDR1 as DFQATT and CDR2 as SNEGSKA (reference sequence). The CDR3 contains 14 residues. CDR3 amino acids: CSAPLAGAFQGQFF.

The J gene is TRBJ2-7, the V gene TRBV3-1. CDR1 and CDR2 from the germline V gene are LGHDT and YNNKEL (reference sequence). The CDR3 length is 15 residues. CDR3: CASSQEWVPSYEQYF.

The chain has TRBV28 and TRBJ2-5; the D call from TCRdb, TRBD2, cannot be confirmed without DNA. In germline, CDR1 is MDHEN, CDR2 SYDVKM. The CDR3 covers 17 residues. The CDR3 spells CASSLWLAGGRGETQYF.

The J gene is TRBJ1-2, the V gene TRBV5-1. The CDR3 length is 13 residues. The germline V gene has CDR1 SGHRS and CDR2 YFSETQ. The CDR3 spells CASSLESYYGYTF.

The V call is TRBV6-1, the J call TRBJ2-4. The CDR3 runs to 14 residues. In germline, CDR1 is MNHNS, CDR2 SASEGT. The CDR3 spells CATSRDEAKNIQYF.

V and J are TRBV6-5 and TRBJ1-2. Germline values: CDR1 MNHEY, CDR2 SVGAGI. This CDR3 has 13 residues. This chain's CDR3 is CASSYRRDYGYTF.

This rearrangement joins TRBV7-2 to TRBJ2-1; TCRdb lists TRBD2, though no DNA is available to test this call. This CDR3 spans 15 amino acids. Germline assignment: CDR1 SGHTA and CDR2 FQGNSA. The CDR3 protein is CASSLVAGGHNEQFF.

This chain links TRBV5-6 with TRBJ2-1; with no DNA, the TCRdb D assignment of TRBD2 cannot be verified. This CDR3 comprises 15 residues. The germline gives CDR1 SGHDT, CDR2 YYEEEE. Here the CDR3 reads CASSLRYLSGNEQFF.

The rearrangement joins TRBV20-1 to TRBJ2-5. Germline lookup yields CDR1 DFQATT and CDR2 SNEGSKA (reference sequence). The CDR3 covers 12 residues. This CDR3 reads CSTMVSQETQYF.

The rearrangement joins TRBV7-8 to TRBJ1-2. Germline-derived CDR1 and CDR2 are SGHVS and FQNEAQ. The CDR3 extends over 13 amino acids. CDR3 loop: CASSFVAAGGYTF.

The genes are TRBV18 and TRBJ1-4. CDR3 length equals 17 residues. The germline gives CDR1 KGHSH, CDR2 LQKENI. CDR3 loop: CASSPPESRAANEKLFF.

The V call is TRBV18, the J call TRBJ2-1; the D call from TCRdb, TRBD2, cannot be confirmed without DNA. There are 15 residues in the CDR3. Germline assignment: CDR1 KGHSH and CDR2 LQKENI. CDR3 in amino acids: CASSPSGTTINEQFF. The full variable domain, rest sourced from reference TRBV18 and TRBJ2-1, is NAGVMQNPRHLVRRRGQEARLRCSPMKGHSHVYWYRQLPEEGLKFMVYLQKENIIDESGMPKERFSAEFPKEGPSILRIQQVVRGDSAAYFCASSPSGTTINEQFFGPGTRLTVL.

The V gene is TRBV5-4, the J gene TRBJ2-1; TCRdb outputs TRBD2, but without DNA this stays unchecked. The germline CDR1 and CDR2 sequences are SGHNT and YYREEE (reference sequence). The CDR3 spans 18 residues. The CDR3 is CASSLARMAGGSYNEQFF.

The CDR3: CASSFTLSTDTQYF. The chain has TRBV27 and TRBJ2-3. Germline assignment: CDR1 MNHEY and CDR2 SMNVEV (reference sequence). This CDR3 contains 14 residues.

CDR3 sequence reads: CASSFADSSSYNSPLHF. V is TRBV12-3 or TRBV12-4 and J is TRBJ1-6. The CDR3 spans 17 residues.

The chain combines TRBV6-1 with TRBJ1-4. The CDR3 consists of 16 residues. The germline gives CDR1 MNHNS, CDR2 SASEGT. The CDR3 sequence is CASRLGSLGRNEKLFF.

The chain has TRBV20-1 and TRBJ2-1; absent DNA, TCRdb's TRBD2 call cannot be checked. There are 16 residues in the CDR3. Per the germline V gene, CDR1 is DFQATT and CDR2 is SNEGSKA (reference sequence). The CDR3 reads CSAPGGRLSASNEQFF.

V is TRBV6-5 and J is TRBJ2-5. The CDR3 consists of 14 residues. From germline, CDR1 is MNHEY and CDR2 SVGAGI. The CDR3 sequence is CASSYTGYQETQYF.

The CDR3 sequence is CSGSATADEQFF. The chain employs TRBV20-1 and TRBJ2-1. CDR1 DFQATT and CDR2 SNEGSKA come from the germline V gene (reference sequence). The CDR3 is 12 residues long.

CDR3 residues: CASSSVPAGQGRLDEKLFF. The chain uses TRBV5-1 and TRBJ1-4; as DNA is missing, the TRBD1 call by TCRdb cannot be tested. This CDR3 contains 19 residues. Germline V lookup: CDR1 SGHRS, CDR2 YFSETQ.